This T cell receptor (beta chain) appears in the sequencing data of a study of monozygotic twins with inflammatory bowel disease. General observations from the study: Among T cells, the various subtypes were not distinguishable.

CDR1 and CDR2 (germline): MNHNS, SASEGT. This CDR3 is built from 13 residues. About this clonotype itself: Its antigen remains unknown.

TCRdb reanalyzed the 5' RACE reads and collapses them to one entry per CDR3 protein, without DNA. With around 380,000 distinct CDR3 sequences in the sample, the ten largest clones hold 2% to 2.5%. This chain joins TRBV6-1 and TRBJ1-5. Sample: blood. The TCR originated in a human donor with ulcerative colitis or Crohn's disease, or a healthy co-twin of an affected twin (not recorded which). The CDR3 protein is CASSQIGNQPQHF.